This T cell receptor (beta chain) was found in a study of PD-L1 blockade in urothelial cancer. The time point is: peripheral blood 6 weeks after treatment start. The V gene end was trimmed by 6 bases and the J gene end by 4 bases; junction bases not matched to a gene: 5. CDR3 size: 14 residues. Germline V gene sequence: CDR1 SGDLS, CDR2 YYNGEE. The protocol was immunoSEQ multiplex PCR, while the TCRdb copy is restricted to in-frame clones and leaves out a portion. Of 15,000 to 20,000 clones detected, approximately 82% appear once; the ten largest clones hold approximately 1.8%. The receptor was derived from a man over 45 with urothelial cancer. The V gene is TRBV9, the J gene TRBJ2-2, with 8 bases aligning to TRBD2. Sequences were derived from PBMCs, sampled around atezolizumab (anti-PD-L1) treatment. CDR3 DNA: TGTGCCAGCAACGGGGGGGCCGGCACCGGGGAGCTGTTTTTT. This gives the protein CASNGGAGTGELFF.